This T cell receptor (beta chain) was sequenced for a study of regulatory T cells in long-lasting Graves disease. This clonotype was detected ten times or more. Its target is unknown. Relying on iRepertoire HTBI primers and Arm-PCR of CDR3 regions, the team built TCR beta libraries. TCRdb reprocessed the multiplex PCR reads with MiXCR, giving one entry per CDR3 protein. Of 350,000 to 450,000 distinct CDR3 sequences detected, approximately 16% appear once; the ten largest clones hold over 7.5%. Whole-study results and caveats: Shared public clonotypes totalled a few thousand in persistent patients, compared with roughly 970 in new patients.

Germline loops: CDR1 SGHAT, CDR2 FQNNGV. V was trimmed by 6 bases and J by 5 bases, leaving 13 bases between them. The CDR3 contains 14 residues. The time point here: newly diagnosed GD, antithyroid drugs for less than 3 months. PBMC RNA served as the TCR library source. The same data also went into a second study, on T cells in Graves' hyperthyroidism and ophthalmopathy.

The specimen comprised peripheral blood mononuclear cells (PBMCs), sampled at new diagnosis, from a patient treated with antithyroid drugs. The V and J genes are TRBV11-2 and TRBJ2-2; possible D gene TRBD2, 6 bases. The sequence was obtained from a woman in her forties with Graves disease. The CDR3 nucleotides are TGTGCCAGCAGGAGAGCACTAGCTACCGGGGAGCTGTTTTTT. Its translation is CASRRALATGELFF.